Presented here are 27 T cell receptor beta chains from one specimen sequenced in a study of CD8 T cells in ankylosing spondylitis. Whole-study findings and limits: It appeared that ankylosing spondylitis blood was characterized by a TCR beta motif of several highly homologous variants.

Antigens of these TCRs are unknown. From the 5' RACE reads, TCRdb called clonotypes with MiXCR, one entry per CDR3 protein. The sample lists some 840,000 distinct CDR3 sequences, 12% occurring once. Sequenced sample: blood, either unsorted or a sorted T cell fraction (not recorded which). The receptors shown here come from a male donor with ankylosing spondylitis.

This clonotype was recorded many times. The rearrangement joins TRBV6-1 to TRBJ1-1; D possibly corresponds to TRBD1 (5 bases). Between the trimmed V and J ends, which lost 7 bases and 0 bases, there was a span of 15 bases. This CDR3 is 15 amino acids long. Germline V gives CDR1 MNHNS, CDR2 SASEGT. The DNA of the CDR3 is TGTGCCAGCACCTCAGGGAAAGGCATGAACACTGAAGCTTTCTTT. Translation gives CASTSGKGMNTEAFF.

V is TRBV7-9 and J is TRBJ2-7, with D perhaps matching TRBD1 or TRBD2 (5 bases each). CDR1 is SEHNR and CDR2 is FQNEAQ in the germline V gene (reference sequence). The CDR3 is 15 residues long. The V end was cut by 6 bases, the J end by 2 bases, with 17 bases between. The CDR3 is CASSILRDDPYEQYF. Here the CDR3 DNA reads TGTGCCAGCAGTATACTCCGGGACGACCCCTACGAGCAGTACTTC.

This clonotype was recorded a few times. This CDR3 is CAIVASKNSPLHF. For the CDR3, the DNA is TGTGCCATCGTAGCGTCAAAAAATTCACCCCTCCACTTT. The chain has TRBV5-4 and TRBJ1-6; D uncertain. Germline V gene sequence: CDR1 SGHNT, CDR2 YYREEE (reference sequence). V gave up 9 bases and J gave up 7 bases, with 14 bases separating them. The CDR3 has 13 amino acids. The variable domain in full, completed from reference TRBV5-4 and TRBJ1-6, reads ETGVTQSPTHLIKTRGQQVTLRCSSQSGHNTVSWYQQALGQGPQFIFQYYREEENGRGNFPPRFSGLQFPNYSSELNVNALELDDSALYLCAIVASKNSPLHFGNGTRLTVT.

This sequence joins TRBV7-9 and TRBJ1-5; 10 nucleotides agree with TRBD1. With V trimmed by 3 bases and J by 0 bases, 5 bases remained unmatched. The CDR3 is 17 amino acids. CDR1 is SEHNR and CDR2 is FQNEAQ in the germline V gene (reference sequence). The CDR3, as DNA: TGTGCCAGCAGCTTGGGGACAGGGGAATATAGCAATCAGCCCCAGCATTTT. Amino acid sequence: CASSLGTGEYSNQPQHF. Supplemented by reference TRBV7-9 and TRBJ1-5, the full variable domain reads DTGVSQNPRHKITKRGQNVTFRCDPISEHNRLYWYRQTLGQGPEFLTYFQNEAQLEKSRLLSDRFSAERPKGSFSTLEIQRTEQGDSAMYLCASSLGTGEYSNQPQHFGDGTRLSIL.

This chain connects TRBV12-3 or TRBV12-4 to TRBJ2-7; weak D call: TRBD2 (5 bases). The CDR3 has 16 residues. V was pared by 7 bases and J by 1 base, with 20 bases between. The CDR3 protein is CASTVTDRTGSYEQYF. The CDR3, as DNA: TGTGCCAGCACCGTAACTGATCGGACTGGTTCCTACGAGCAGTACTTC.

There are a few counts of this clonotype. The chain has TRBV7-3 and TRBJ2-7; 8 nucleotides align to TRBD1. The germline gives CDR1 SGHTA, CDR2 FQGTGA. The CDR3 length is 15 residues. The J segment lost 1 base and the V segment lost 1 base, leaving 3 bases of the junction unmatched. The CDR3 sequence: CASSLIGTGSYEQYF. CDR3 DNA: TGTGCCAGCAGCTTAATAGGGACAGGTTCCTACGAGCAGTACTTC.

CDR3 in amino acids: CASSQDRTAEDTQYF. DNA of the CDR3: TGCGCCAGCAGCCAAGATAGGACAGCAGAAGATACGCAGTATTTT. This chain links TRBV4-3 with TRBJ2-3; the D gene is possibly TRBD1 (6 bases). This CDR3 spans 15 amino acids. CDR1 and CDR2 (germline): LGHNA, YSLEER. Trimming removed 0 bases from V and 5 bases from J, with 12 bases in between.

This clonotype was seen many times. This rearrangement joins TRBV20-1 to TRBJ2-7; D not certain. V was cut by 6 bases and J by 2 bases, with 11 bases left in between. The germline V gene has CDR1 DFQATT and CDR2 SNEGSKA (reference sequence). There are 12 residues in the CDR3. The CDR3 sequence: CSAETSPYEQYF. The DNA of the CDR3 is TGCAGTGCGGAGACTTCACCCTACGAGCAGTACTTC.

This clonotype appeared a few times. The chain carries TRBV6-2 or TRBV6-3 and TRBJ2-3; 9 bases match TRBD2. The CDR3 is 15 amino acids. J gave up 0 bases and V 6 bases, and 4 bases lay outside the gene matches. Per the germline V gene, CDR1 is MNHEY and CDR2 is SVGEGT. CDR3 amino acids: CASSYSGRSTDTQYF. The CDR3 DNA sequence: TGTGCCAGCAGCTATAGCGGGAGAAGCACAGATACGCAGTATTTT.

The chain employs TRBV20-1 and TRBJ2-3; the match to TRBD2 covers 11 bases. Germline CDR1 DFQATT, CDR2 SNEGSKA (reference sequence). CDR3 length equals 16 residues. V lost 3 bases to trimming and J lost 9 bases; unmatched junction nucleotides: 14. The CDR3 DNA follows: TGCAGTGCTAGCCCCGGGACTAGCGGCGCGTACGAGACGCAGTATTTT. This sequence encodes CSASPGTSGAYETQYF.

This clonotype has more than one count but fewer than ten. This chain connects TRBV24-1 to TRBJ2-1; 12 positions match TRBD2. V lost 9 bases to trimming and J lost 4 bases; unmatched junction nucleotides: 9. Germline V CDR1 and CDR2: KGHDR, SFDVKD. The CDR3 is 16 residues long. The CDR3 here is CATPLTSGGSYNEQFF. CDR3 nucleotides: TGTGCCACCCCCTTGACTAGCGGGGGCTCGTACAATGAGCAGTTCTTC.

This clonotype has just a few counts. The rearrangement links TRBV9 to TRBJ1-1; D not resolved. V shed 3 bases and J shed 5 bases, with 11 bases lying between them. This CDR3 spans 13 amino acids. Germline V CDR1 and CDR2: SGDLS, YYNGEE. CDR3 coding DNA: TGTGCCAGCAGCGCCCTGGTCCAAACTGAAGCTTTCTTT. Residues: CASSALVQTEAFF. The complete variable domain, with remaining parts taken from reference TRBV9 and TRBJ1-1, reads DSGVTQTPKHLITATGQRVTLRCSPRSGDLSVYWYQQSLDQGLQFLIQYYNGEERAKGNILERFSAQQFPDLHSELNLSSLELGDSALYFCASSALVQTEAFFGQGTRLTVV.

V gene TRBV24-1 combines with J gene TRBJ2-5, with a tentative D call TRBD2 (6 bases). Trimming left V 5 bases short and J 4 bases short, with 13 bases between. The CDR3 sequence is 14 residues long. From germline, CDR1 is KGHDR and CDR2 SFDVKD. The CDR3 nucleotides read TGTGCCACCAGTGTAGGCCAGGGAGGAGAGACCCAGTACTTC. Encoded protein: CATSVGQGGETQYF.

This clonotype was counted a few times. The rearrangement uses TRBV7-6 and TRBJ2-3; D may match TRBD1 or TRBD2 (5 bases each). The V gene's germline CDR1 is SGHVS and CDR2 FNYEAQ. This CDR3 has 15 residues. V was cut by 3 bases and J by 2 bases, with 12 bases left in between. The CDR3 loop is CASSFFRGITDTQYF. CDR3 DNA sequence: TGTGCCAGCAGCTTCTTCCGGGGCATCACAGATACGCAGTATTTT.

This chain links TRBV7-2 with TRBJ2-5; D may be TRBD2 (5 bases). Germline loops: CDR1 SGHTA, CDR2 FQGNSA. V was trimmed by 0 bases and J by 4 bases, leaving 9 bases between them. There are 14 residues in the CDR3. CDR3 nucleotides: TGTGCCAGCAGCTTAGCGGTCGGAGGAGAGACCCAGTACTTC. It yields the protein CASSLAVGGETQYF.

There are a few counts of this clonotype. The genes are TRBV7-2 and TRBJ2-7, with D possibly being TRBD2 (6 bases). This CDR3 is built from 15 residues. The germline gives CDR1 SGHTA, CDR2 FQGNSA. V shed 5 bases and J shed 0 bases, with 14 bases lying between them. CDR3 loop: CASSLRRGYSYEQYF. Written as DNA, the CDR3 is TGTGCCAGCAGCCTACGACGGGGGTACTCCTACGAGCAGTACTTC.

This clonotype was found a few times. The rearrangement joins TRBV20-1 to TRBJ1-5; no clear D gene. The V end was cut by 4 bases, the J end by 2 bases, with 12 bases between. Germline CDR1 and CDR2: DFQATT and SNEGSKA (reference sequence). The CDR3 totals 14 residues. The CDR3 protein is CSAIRDYGNQPQHF. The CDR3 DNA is TGCAGTGCTATAAGGGATTATGGCAATCAGCCCCAGCATTTT.

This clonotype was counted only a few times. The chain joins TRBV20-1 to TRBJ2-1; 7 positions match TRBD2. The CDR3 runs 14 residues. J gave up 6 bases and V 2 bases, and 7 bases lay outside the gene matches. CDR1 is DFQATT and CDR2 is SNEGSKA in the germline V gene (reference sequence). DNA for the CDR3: TGCAGTGCTAGATCCCTTACTAGCGCCAATGAGCAGTTCTTC. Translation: CSARSLTSANEQFF.

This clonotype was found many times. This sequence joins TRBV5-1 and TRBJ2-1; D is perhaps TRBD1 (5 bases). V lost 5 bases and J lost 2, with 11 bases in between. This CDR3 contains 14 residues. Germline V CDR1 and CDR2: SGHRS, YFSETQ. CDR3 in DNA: TGCGCCAGCAGAAGACAGATACCCTACAATGAGCAGTTCTTC. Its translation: CASRRQIPYNEQFF.

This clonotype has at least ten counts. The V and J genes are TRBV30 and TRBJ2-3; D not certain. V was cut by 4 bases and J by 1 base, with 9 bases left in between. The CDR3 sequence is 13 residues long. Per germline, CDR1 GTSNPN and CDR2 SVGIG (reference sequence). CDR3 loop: CAWTAIGTDTQYF. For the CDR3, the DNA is TGTGCCTGGACGGCCATAGGCACAGATACGCAGTATTTT.

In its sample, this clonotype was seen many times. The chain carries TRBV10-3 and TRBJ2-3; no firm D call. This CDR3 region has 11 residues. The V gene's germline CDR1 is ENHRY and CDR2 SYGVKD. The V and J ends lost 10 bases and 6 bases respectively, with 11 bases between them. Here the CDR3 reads CASRFGDTQYF. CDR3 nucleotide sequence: TGTGCCAGCCGGTTTGGCGATACGCAGTATTTT.

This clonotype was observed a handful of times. CDR3: CATSPPGLQAFF. CDR3 DNA: TGTGCCACCAGCCCACCGGGCCTGCAAGCTTTCTTT. This chain uses TRBV15 with TRBJ1-1; D gene ambiguous. Germline V gives CDR1 LNHNV, CDR2 YYDKDF (reference sequence). Deletions cut 5 bases from V and 9 bases from J, with 13 bases between. The CDR3 is 12 residues long.

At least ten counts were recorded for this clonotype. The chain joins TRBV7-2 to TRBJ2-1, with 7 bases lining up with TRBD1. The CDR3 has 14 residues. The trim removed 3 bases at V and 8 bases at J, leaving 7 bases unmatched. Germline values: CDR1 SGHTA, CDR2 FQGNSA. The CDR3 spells CASSFRQGGDEQFF. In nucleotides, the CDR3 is TGTGCCAGCAGCTTCCGACAGGGTGGCGATGAGCAGTTCTTC.

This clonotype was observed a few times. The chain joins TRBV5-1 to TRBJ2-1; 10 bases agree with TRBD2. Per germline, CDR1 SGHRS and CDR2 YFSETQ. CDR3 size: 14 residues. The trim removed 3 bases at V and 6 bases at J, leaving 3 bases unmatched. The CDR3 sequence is CASSWTSGLNEQFF. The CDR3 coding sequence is TGCGCCAGCAGCTGGACTAGCGGTCTCAATGAGCAGTTCTTC. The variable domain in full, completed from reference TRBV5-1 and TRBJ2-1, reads KAGVTQTPRYLIKTRGQQVTLSCSPISGHRSVSWYQQTPGQGLQFLFEYFSETQRNKGNFPGRFSGRQFSNSRSEMNVSTLELGDSALYLCASSWTSGLNEQFFGPGTRLTVL.

In nucleotides, the CDR3 is TGCAGCTCAAGACATATCTATGGCTACACCTTC. Its protein product is CSSRHIYGYTF. V is TRBV20-1 and J is TRBJ1-2; D remains ambiguous. Per the germline V gene, CDR1 is DFQATT and CDR2 is SNEGSKA (reference sequence). This CDR3 has 11 amino acids.

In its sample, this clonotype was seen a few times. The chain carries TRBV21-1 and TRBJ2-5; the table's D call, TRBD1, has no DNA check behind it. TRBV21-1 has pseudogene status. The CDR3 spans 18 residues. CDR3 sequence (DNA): TGTGCCAGCAGCAAAGAAGAGGGGGGACAGGTCGGGGAAGAGACCCAGTACTTC. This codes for CASSKEEGGQVGEETQYF.

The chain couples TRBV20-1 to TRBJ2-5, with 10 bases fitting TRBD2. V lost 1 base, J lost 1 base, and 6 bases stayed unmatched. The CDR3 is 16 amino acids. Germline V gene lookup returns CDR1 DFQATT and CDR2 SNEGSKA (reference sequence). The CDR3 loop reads CSARGEASGSQETQYF. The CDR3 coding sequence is TGCAGTGCTAGAGGCGAGGCTAGCGGGAGCCAAGAGACCCAGTACTTC.